This T cell receptor beta chain was profiled in a study of blood T cell repertoires in COVID-19. Study overall: Donors in the United States, Italy and Spain gave samples during acute or convalescent COVID-19.

Only in-frame clones appear in the TCRdb table, and some are missing; sequencing was by immunoSEQ multiplex PCR. The data hold some 64,000 clones, with roughly 80% observed a single time. After removal of 7 bases from V and 3 bases from J, the junction contained 9 bases not matched to a gene. The CDR3 is made up of 16 amino acids. Germline V gives CDR1 LNHDA, CDR2 SQIVND (reference sequence). This clonotype originated in a man aged 55 to 70 with COVID-19, enrolled during active disease. The chain couples TRBV19 to TRBJ2-1; 10 positions agree with TRBD2. The sample taken for sequencing was peripheral blood. The chain's CDR3 is CASTRDPSGSYNEQFF. The CDR3 bases are TGTGCCAGTACCCGAGACCCTAGCGGGAGCTACAATGAGCAGTTCTTC.